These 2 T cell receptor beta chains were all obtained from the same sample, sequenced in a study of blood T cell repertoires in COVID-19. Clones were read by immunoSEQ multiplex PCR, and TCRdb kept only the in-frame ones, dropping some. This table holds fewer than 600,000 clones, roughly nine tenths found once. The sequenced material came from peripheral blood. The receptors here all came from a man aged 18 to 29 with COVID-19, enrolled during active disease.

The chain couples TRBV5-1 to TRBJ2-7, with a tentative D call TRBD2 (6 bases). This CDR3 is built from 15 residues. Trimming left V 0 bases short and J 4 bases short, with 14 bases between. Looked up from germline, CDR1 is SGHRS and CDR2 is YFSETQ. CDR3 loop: CASSLVGGLFYEQYF. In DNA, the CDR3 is TGCGCCAGCAGCTTGGTTGGGGGGTTGTTTTACGAGCAGTACTTC.

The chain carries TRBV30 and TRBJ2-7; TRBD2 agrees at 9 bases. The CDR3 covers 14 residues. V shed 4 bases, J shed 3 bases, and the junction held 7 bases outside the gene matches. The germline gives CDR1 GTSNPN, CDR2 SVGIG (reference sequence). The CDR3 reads CAWTLAGNYYEQYF. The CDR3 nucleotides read TGTGCCTGGACCCTAGCGGGAAATTACTACGAGCAGTACTTC.